This TCR beta chain was sequenced during a study of blood T cell repertoires in COVID-19. For the study at large: Sources were T cells, B-cell-depleted T cells, or PBMCs; the material itself was cDNA or gDNA.

The ends were cut back, 11 bases at V and 4 bases at J, with 20 bases in the middle. The CDR3 extends over 15 amino acids. Germline V gene sequence: CDR1 SNHLY, CDR2 FYNNEI. Original data processing: Nucleated cell counts were estimated from reference gene primer amplification. Data came from immunoSEQ multiplex PCR; TCRdb stores just in-frame clones and leaves some out. That table gives V, J and clone size, and the DNA gave D and trimming. This table has about 230,000 clones, about 85% appearing once. This clonotype originated in a woman older than 75 with acute or convalescent COVID-19. V is TRBV2 and J is TRBJ2-2, with D perhaps matching TRBD1 (5 bases). The sequenced material came from peripheral blood. CDR3 in DNA: TGTGCCTCAACGTGGGGCCTTTCCCGCACCGGGGAGCTGTTTTTT. As protein: CASTWGLSRTGELFF.